Below are 5 T cell receptor beta chains sequenced from a single sample in a study of T cells in Graves' hyperthyroidism and ophthalmopathy. From RNA transcripts, TCR beta CDR3 regions were amplified. TCR CDR3 underwent first-round RT-PCR with the HTBI primer set. TCRdb analysed the multiplex PCR reads with MiXCR anew, one entry per CDR3 protein. Of approximately 500,000 distinct CDR3 sequences in the sample, more than 45% were seen once. Sequenced sample: peripheral blood or thyroid tissue (not recorded which). These receptor sequences come from a woman aged 18 to 35 with Graves' hyperthyroidism.

This clonotype was found a few times. V usage is TRBV4-1 and J usage is TRBJ1-5; D is ambiguous. The CDR3 has 18 amino acids. The ends were cut back, 1 base at V and 0 bases at J, with 16 bases in the middle. CDR1 MGHRA and CDR2 YSYEKL come from the germline V gene. The CDR3 here is CASSQVKGNRVSNQPQHF. The CDR3 region has the DNA TGCGCCAGCAGCCAAGTCAAGGGAAACCGCGTTAGCAATCAGCCCCAGCATTTT.

The V call is TRBV7-2, the J call TRBJ2-7, with TRBD2 matching 11 bases. This CDR3 is built from 18 residues. Losses at the gene ends were 3 bases for V and 7 bases for J; bases not matched to a gene: 17. The germline CDR1 and CDR2 sequences are SGHTA and FQGNSA. The CDR3 protein is CASSFPGLAEPWGNEQYF. The CDR3 DNA is TGTGCCAGCAGCTTTCCGGGACTAGCGGAACCTTGGGGCAATGAGCAGTACTTC.

The genes are TRBV12-3 or TRBV12-4 and TRBJ2-7, with D hard to call. This CDR3 region has 13 residues. Deletions cut 6 bases from V and 4 bases from J, with 13 bases between. CDR3 DNA: TGTGCCAGCAGCCAAGCACTATTTTACGAGCAGTACTTC. It codes for CASSQALFYEQYF.

The rearrangement joins TRBV19 to TRBJ1-5; TRBD1 aligns across 7 bases. Trimming removed 5 bases from V and 3 bases from J; junction bases left unmatched: 7. The CDR3 has 15 amino acids. Germline loops: CDR1 LNHDA, CDR2 SQIVND (reference sequence). The CDR3 spells CASSLSGTVNQPQHF. Here the CDR3 DNA reads TGTGCCAGTAGTCTATCCGGGACAGTCAATCAGCCCCAGCATTTT.

This chain joins TRBV12-3 or TRBV12-4 and TRBJ1-2; D is unresolved. The CDR3 runs 13 residues. V lost 3 bases and J lost 5, with 10 bases in between. The CDR3 DNA follows: TGTGCCAGCAGTTTGATCGCCAATTATGGCTACACCTTC. The encoded protein is CASSLIANYGYTF.